This T cell receptor beta chain was observed in a study of blood T cell repertoires in COVID-19. Study overall: Some COVID-19 samples were acute and others convalescent; all came from the United States, Italy and Spain. Nucleic acid was either cDNA or gDNA, and it came from T cells, B-cell-depleted T cells, or PBMCs.

The CDR3 is 12 amino acids. The V end lost 2 bases, the J end lost 1 base, and 2 bases lay between the germline ends. TCRdb keeps only in-frame clones here, not all; method: immunoSEQ multiplex PCR. The profile shows 130,000 to 150,000 clones, around 83% of them singletons. This clone was seen only a few times. The study assigned cohorts using participant-reported clinical history. A COVID-19 case was met by exposed participants within 2 weeks before study entry. The sequence was collected from a woman aged 50 to 65 who had been exposed to COVID-19. The sequencing sample was made of PBMCs or T cells enriched from blood (not recorded which). V gene TRBV12-3 or TRBV12-4 combines with J gene TRBJ1-2; D call uncertain. As DNA, the CDR3 is TGTGCCAGCAGTTTACATAACTATGGCTACACCTTC. Residues: CASSLHNYGYTF.